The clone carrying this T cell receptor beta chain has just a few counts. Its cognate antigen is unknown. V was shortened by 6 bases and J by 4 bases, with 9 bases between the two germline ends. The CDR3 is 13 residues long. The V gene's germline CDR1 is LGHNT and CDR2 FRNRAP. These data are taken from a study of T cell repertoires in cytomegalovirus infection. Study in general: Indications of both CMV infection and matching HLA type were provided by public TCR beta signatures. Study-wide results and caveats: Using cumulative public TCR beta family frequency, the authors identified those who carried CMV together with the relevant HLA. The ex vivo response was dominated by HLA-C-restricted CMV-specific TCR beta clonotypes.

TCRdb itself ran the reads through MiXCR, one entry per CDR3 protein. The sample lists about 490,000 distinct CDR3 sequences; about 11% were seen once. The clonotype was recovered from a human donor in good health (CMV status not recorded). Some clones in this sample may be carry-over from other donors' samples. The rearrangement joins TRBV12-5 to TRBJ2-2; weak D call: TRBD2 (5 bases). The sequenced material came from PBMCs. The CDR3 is CASGLGATGELFF. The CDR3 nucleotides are TGTGCTAGTGGACTAGGCGCCACCGGGGAGCTGTTTTTT.